The 28 T cell receptor beta chains below all came from one sample that was sequenced in a study of T cell responses to AZD1222 COVID-19 vaccine. This table comes from immunoSEQ multiplex PCR, and its TCRdb copy is limited to in-frame clones, with some not included. This sample yields 55,000 to 80,000 clones, of which about 89% are seen a single time; over 25% belongs to the top ten. This specimen was peripheral blood, taken 28 days after the second AZD1222 dose. The source is an adult who received the AZD1222 COVID-19 vaccine.

The CDR3 reads CASSQNQATGSGYTF. The DNA for the CDR3 is TGTGCCAGCAGCCAGAACCAAGCAACAGGGAGTGGCTACACCTTC. The rearrangement joins TRBV14 to TRBJ1-2; tentatively, D is TRBD1 (6 bases). V was clipped by 3 bases and J by 7 bases, with 18 bases between them. The CDR3 is 15 amino acids. CDR1 SGHDN and CDR2 FVKESK come from the germline V gene.

The V call is TRBV28, the J call TRBJ1-4; TRBD1 is a possible D gene (5 bases). Per germline, CDR1 MDHEN and CDR2 SYDVKM. CDR3 length equals 13 residues. V lost 8 bases to trimming and J lost 15 bases, with 22 bases between them. The CDR3 spells CASLAQGPHRVFF. The CDR3 DNA follows: TGTGCCAGCTTGGCCCAGGGCCCACACAGAGTGTTTTTT. The variable domain in full, completed from reference TRBV28 and TRBJ1-4, reads DVKVTQSSRYLVKRTGEKVFLECVQDMDHENMFWYRQDPGLGLRLIYFSYDVKMKEKGDIPEGYSVSREKKERFSLILESASTNQTSMYLCASLAQGPHRVFFGSGTQLSVL.

The chain has TRBV5-6 and TRBJ2-7; 10 bases line up with TRBD2. The CDR3 contains 11 residues. Unmatched junction bases numbered 3, after V lost 4 bases and J lost 11 bases. In germline, CDR1 is SGHDT, CDR2 YYEEEE. CDR3 in amino acids: CASSRGTSEYF. In nucleotides, the CDR3 is TGTGCCAGCAGCCGGGGGACTAGCGAGTACTTC.

V usage is TRBV28 and J usage is TRBJ2-7, with 8 bases lining up with TRBD1. J gave up 1 base and V 6 bases, and 5 bases lay outside the gene matches. The CDR3 runs 14 residues. Germline assignment: CDR1 MDHEN and CDR2 SYDVKM. Here the CDR3 reads CASRRDRSSYEQYF. DNA for the CDR3: TGTGCCAGCAGGAGGGACAGGTCTTCCTACGAGCAGTACTTC.

V and J are TRBV9 and TRBJ1-2; D may be TRBD1 (6 bases). This CDR3 is built from 12 residues. Germline V CDR1 and CDR2: SGDLS, YYNGEE. Trimming cost V 3 bases and J 8 bases, with 11 bases left between them. CDR3 nucleotides: TGTGCCAGCAGCGCCACAGGGCGCGGCTACACCTTC. Encoded protein: CASSATGRGYTF.

As DNA, the CDR3 is TGTGCCAGCAGCAAGGACAGCAGCTACGAGCAGTACTTC. Amino acid sequence: CASSKDSSYEQYF. The rearrangement uses TRBV11-3 and TRBJ2-7, with TRBD1 as a possible D gene (6 bases). V gave up 5 bases and J gave up 3 bases, with 11 bases separating them. The CDR3 has 13 residues. Germline values: CDR1 SGHNT, CDR2 YENEEA.

This clone was recorded once. The chain joins TRBV28 to TRBJ2-7; 11 bases are shared with TRBD1. The CDR3 sequence is 14 residues long. In germline, CDR1 is MDHEN, CDR2 SYDVKM. Trimming took 3 bases from V and 3 from J; bases not matched to a gene: 1. CDR3: CASSLGTGGYEQYF. In DNA form, the CDR3 reads TGTGCCAGCAGTTTGGGGACAGGGGGCTACGAGCAGTACTTC.

V is TRBV19 and J is TRBJ1-3; TRBD1 might be the D (5 bases). The CDR3 sequence is 15 residues long. Per the germline V gene, CDR1 is LNHDA and CDR2 is SQIVND (reference sequence). V lost 3 bases to trimming and J lost 4 bases, with 13 bases between them. CDR3 bases: TGTGCCAGTAGTATTTGGATGGGGCGAGGAAACACCATATATTTT. Residues: CASSIWMGRGNTIYF.

This sequence joins TRBV29-1 and TRBJ2-2; D unclear. The CDR3 is 11 amino acids. V was pared by 2 bases and J by 4 bases, with 2 bases between. The germline CDR1 and CDR2 sequences are SQVTM and ANQGSEA. CDR3 protein: CSVEPTGELFF. Here the CDR3 DNA reads TGCAGCGTTGAACCCACCGGGGAGCTGTTTTTT.

The chain uses TRBV29-1 and TRBJ1-3; D uncertain. The CDR3 is made up of 13 amino acids. Germline V gene lookup returns CDR1 SQVTM and CDR2 ANQGSEA. The germline V and J ends were trimmed by 2 bases and 0 bases, with 5 bases remaining between them. CDR3 in amino acids: CSVEPVSGNTIYF. In DNA, the CDR3 is TGCAGCGTTGAACCCGTCTCTGGAAACACCATATATTTT.

CDR3 loop: CASTEGYEAFF. DNA for the CDR3: TGTGCCAGCACGGAGGGTTATGAAGCTTTCTTT. The rearrangement uses TRBV28 and TRBJ1-1; D is uncertain. The CDR3 has 11 residues. Trimming cost V 7 bases and J 7 bases, with 10 bases left between them. Germline V gene data show CDR1 as MDHEN and CDR2 as SYDVKM.

The chain uses TRBV12-5 and TRBJ1-2; D is unresolved. The CDR3 runs 12 residues. V was shortened by 3 bases and J by 0 bases, with 2 bases between the two germline ends. CDR1 and CDR2 (germline): LGHNT, FRNRAP. The CDR3 spells CASGFPNYGYTF. The CDR3 nucleotides are TGTGCTAGTGGTTTTCCTAACTATGGCTACACCTTC.

Here the CDR3 reads CASSPRSTEAFF. As DNA, the CDR3 is TGTGCCAGCAGCCCTCGCTCCACCGAAGCTTTCTTT. The chain recombines TRBV5-5 with TRBJ1-1; D is undetermined. The germline CDR1 and CDR2 sequences are SGHKS and YYEKEE (reference sequence). Trimming left V 4 bases short and J 8 bases short, with 12 bases between. The CDR3 length is 12 residues.

The rearrangement joins TRBV11-2 to TRBJ1-3, with 7 bases identical to TRBD1. The CDR3 extends over 14 amino acids. After removal of 1 base from V and 5 bases from J, the junction contained 2 bases not matched to a gene. Germline V gene sequence: CDR1 SGHAT, CDR2 FQNNGV. The CDR3 nucleotides are TGTGCCAGCAGCTTAGGGGACAGTAGAAACACCATATATTTT. It is translated as CASSLGDSRNTIYF.

The chain joins TRBV4-1 to TRBJ1-4; no definite D call. Germline CDR1 MGHRA, CDR2 YSYEKL. V lost 3 bases, J lost 3 bases, and 11 bases lay in between. This CDR3 spans 15 amino acids. Here the CDR3 reads CASSQPTMANEKLFF. The CDR3 nucleotides read TGCGCCAGCAGCCAGCCAACTATGGCTAATGAAAAACTGTTTTTT.

The chain combines TRBV7-2 with TRBJ2-7; 11 bases are a match to TRBD2. V lost 5 bases and J lost 5; bases outside the gene matches: 8. There are 15 residues in the CDR3. Germline assignment: CDR1 SGHTA and CDR2 FQGNSA. CDR3 DNA: TGTGCCAGCAGCCCAACTAGCGGGAGTCACAACGAGCAGTACTTC. The encoded protein is CASSPTSGSHNEQYF.

This chain uses TRBV29-1 with TRBJ1-1; 8 bases agree with TRBD1. The germline CDR1 and CDR2 sequences are SQVTM and ANQGSEA. V was clipped by 6 bases and J by 6 bases; unmatched bases: 6. This CDR3 region has 12 residues. CDR3 nucleotide sequence: TGCAGCGTCCGGACAGGGCGCCCTGAAGCTTTCTTT. It yields the protein CSVRTGRPEAFF.

V and J are TRBV13 and TRBJ2-3, with 10 bases aligning to TRBD2. V gave up 4 bases and J gave up 0 bases; unmatched junction bases: 4. The CDR3 has 16 amino acids. Germline V lookup: CDR1 PRHDT, CDR2 FYEKMQ (reference sequence). CDR3: CASSSSGRVSTDTQYF. CDR3 sequence (DNA): TGTGCCAGCAGCTCGAGCGGGAGGGTTAGCACAGATACGCAGTATTTT.

This chain joins TRBV7-3 and TRBJ2-1; D uncertain. This CDR3 is built from 13 residues. V was pared by 5 bases and J by 6 bases, with 11 bases between. CDR1 and CDR2 from the germline V gene are SGHTA and FQGTGA. CDR3: CASSPSPINEQFF. In DNA, the CDR3 is TGTGCCAGCAGCCCCTCGCCCATCAATGAGCAGTTCTTC.

The DNA of the CDR3 is TGTGCCAGCAGAATTTCGAACACTGAAGCTTTCTTT. It yields the protein CASRISNTEAFF. This chain links TRBV6-1 with TRBJ1-1; D remains ambiguous. There are 12 residues in the CDR3. The germline V gene has CDR1 MNHNS and CDR2 SASEGT. The V end lost 6 bases, the J end lost 1 base, and 6 bases lay between the germline ends.

The J gene is TRBJ2-7, the V gene TRBV5-6; D is undetermined. This CDR3 is 15 amino acids long. CDR1 and CDR2 from the germline V gene are SGHDT and YYEEEE. V dropped 0 bases and J dropped 1 base, with 11 bases sitting between them. CDR3 residues: CASSLARTGSYEQYF. Here the CDR3 DNA reads TGTGCCAGCAGCTTGGCTCGGACCGGGTCCTACGAGCAGTACTTC.

The chain uses TRBV6-5 and TRBJ1-2; D is unresolved. The length of the CDR3 is 13 residues. The V and J ends lost 6 bases and 0 bases respectively, with 8 bases between them. Per the germline V gene, CDR1 is MNHEY and CDR2 is SVGAGI. This CDR3 is CASRDWTNYGYTF. CDR3 sequence (DNA): TGTGCCAGCAGGGATTGGACTAACTATGGCTACACCTTC.

The V and J genes are TRBV5-4 and TRBJ1-2; D not resolved. Germline values: CDR1 SGHNT, CDR2 YYREEE (reference sequence). V lost 2 bases and J 3 bases, leaving 5 bases between the germline ends. The CDR3 length is 12 residues. This CDR3 reads CASSFGYYGYTF. The CDR3 coding sequence is TGTGCCAGCAGCTTCGGCTACTATGGCTACACCTTC.

CDR3 bases: TGTGCCGCTCATGCAGGAGGAGAGCAGTTCTTC. Its protein product is CAAHAGGEQFF. This chain uses TRBV27 with TRBJ2-1; maybe TRBD2 (5 bases). The V end lost 11 bases, the J end lost 10 bases, and 15 bases lay between the germline ends. CDR1 and CDR2 (germline): MNHEY, SMNVEV (reference sequence). This CDR3 is 11 amino acids long.

The chain uses TRBV14 and TRBJ1-4; TRBD1 matches 7 bases. This CDR3 has 15 amino acids. From germline, CDR1 is SGHDN and CDR2 FVKESK. J gave up 7 bases and V 4 bases, and 9 bases lay outside the gene matches. This CDR3 is CASSPRQGRIEKLFF. CDR3 sequence (DNA): TGTGCCAGCAGCCCACGACAGGGTAGGATTGAAAAACTGTTTTTT.

This sequence joins TRBV5-6 and TRBJ2-7; no firm D call. Germline loops: CDR1 SGHDT, CDR2 YYEEEE. The CDR3 has 13 amino acids. Trimming stripped 0 bases from V and 6 bases from J, with 10 bases between. This CDR3 is CASSLGSSGEQYF. The CDR3 DNA reads as TGTGCCAGCAGCTTGGGTTCCTCAGGCGAGCAGTACTTC.

The chain uses TRBV18 and TRBJ1-5, with D maybe TRBD1 (5 bases). Trimming left V 2 bases short and J 1 base short, with 12 bases between. Germline V gene sequence: CDR1 KGHSH, CDR2 LQKENI. CDR3 length equals 16 residues. The CDR3 spells CASSPSGDGSNQPQHF. The CDR3 DNA sequence: TGTGCCAGCTCACCATCTGGGGACGGGAGCAATCAGCCCCAGCATTTT.

The V gene is TRBV5-1, the J gene TRBJ2-1; D may be TRBD2 (5 bases). From germline, CDR1 is SGHRS and CDR2 YFSETQ. The CDR3 has 15 residues. The V end lost 2 bases, the J end lost 5 bases, and 14 bases lay between the germline ends. This CDR3 reads CASSLWPGTNNEQFF. CDR3 sequence (DNA): TGCGCCAGCAGCTTATGGCCGGGAACCAACAATGAGCAGTTCTTC.